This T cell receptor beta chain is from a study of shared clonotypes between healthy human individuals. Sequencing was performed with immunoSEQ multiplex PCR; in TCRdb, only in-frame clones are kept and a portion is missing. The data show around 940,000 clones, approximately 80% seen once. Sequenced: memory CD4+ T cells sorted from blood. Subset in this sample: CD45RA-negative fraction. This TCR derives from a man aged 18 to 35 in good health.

The CDR3 nucleotides read TGTGCCAGCAGCTTAGACCCAGGGATCGATGAGCAGTTCTTC. It specifies CASSLDPGIDEQFF. The chain combines TRBV11-3 with TRBJ2-1; D may be TRBD1 (5 bases). Trimming left V 0 bases short and J 8 bases short, with 11 bases between. This CDR3 is built from 14 residues. Germline V lookup: CDR1 SGHNT, CDR2 YENEEA.